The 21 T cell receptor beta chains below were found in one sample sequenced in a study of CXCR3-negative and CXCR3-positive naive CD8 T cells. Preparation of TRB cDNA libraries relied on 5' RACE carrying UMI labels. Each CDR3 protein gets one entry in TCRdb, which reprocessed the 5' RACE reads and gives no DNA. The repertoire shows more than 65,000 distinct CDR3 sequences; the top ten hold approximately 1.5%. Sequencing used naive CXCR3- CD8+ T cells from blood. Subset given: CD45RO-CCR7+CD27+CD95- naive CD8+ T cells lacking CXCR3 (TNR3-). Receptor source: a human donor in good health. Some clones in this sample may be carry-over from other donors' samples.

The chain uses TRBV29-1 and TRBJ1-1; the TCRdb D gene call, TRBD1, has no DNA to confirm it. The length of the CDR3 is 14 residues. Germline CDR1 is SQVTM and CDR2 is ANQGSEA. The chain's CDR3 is CSARTGGASTEAFF. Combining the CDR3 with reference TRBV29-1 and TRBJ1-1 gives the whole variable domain SAVISQKPSRDICQRGTSLTIQCQVDSQVTMMFWYRQQPGQSLTLIATANQGSEATYESGFVIDKFPISRPNLTFSTLTVSNMSPEDSSIYLCSARTGGASTEAFFGQGTRLTVV.

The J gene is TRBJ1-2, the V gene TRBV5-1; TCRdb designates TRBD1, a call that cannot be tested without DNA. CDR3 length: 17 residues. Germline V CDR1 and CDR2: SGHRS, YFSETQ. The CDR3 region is CASSPRLQGALDYGYTF.

The chain's CDR3 is CSVVWTGGTYEQYF. The chain combines TRBV29-1 with TRBJ2-7; TCRdb's D call, TRBD1, is unchecked because there is no DNA. Germline loops: CDR1 SQVTM, CDR2 ANQGSEA. The CDR3 sequence is 14 residues long.

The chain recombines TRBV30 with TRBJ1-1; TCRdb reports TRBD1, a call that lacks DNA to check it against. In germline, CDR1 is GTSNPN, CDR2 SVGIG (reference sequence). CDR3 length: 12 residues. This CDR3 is CAWVTGRTEAFF.

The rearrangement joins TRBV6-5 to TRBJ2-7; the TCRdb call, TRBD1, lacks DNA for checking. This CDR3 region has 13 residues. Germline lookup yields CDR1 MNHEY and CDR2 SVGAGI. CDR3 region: CASTPGPSAEQYF.

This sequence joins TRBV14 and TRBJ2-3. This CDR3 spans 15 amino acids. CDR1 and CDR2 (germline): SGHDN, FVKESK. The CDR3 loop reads CASSQDLQTGDRQYF. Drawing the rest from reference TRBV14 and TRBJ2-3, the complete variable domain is EAGVTQFPSHSVIEKGQTVTLRCDPISGHDNLYWYRRVMGKEIKFLLHFVKESKQDESGMPNNRFLAERTGGTYSTLKVQPAELEDSGVYFCASSQDLQTGDRQYFGPGTRLTVL.

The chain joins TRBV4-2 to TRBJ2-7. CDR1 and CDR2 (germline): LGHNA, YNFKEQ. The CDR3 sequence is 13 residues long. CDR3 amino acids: CASSQGFSYEQYF.

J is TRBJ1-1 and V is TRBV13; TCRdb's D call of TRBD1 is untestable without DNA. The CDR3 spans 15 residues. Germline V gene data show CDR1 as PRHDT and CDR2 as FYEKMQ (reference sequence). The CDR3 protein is CASSFNGAGNTEAFF.

This CDR3 reads CASSEWFVGEQFF. The chain couples TRBV25-1 to TRBJ2-1. Per germline, CDR1 MGHDK and CDR2 SYGVNS. This CDR3 contains 13 residues.

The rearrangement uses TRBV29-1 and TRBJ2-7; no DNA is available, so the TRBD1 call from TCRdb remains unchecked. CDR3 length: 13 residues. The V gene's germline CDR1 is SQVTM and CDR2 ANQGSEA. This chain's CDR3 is CSVIGTDSYEQYF.

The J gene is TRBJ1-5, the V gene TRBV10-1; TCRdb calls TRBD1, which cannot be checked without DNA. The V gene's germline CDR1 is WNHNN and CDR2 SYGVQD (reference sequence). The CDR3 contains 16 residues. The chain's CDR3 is CASHGQQGDLWQPQHF.

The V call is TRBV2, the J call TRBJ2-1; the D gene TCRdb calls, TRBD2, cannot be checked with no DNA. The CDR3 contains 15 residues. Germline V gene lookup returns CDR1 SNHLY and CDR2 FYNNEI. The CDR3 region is CASEAGEVAGNEQFF.

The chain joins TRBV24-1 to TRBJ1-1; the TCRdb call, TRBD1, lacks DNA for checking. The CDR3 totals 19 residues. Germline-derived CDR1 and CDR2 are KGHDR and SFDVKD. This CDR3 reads CATSDRTGLLTAVNTEAFF.

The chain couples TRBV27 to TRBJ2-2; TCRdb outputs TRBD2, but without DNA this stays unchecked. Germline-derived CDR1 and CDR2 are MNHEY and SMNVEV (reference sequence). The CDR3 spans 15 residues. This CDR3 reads CASRGLAEVTGELFF.

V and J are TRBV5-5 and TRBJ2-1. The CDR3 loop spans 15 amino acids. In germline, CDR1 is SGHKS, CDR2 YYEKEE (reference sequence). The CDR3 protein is CASSLNRDSYNEQFF.

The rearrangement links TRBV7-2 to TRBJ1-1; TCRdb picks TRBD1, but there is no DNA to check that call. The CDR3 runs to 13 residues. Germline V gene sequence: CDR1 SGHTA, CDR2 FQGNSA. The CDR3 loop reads CASSYRGNTEAFF.

The CDR3 spells CASSLAGSYNEQFF. The chain combines TRBV7-6 with TRBJ2-1. This CDR3 is built from 14 residues. The V gene's germline CDR1 is SGHVS and CDR2 FNYEAQ.

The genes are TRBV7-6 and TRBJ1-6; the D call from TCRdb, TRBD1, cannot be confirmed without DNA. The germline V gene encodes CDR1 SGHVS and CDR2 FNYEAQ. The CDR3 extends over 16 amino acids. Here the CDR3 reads CASSLVAGGYNSPLHF.

CDR3 protein: CASSFLTAHEQYF. V usage is TRBV12-3 or TRBV12-4 and J usage is TRBJ2-7; TCRdb calls TRBD1, which cannot be checked without DNA. This CDR3 region has 13 residues.

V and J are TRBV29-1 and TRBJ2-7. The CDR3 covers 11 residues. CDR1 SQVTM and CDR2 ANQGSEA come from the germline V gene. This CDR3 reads CSVRESYEQYF.

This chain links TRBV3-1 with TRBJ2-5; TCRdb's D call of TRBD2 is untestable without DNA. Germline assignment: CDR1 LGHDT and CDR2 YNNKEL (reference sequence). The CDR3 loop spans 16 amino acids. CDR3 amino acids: CASSNSTGPKWETQYF.